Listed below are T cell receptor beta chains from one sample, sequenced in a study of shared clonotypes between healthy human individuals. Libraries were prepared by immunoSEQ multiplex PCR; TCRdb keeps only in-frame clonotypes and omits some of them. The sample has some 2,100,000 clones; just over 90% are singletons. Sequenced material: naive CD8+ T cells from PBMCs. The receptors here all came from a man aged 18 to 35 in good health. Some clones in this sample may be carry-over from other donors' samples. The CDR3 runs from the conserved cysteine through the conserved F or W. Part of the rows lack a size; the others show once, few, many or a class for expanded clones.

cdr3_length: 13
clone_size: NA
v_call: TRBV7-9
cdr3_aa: CASSPAYGSEQFF

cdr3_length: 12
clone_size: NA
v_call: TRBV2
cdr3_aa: CASRDNGPGKFF

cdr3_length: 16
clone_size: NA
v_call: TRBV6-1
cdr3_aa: CASSEEGTAPFYEQYF

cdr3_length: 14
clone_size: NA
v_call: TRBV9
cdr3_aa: CASSPSLGGKTQYF

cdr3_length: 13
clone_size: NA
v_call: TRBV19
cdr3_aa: CASSWVAFETQYF

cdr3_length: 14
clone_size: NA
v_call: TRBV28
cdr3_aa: CASSLDLASYEQYF

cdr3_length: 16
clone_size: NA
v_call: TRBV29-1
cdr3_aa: CSVDRDRGNTNYGYTF

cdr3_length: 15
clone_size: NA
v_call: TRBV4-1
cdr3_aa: CASSRHRGLQETQYF

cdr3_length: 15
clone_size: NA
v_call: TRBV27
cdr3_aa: CASSPWTGNQETQYF

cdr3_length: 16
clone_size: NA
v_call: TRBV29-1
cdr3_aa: CSVEEAARLSGNTIYF

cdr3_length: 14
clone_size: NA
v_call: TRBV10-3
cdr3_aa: CAIRQTGPQETQYF

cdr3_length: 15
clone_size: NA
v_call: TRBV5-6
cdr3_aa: CASSDGTSGTYEQYF

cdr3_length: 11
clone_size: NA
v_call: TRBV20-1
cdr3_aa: CSAQPTAGYTF

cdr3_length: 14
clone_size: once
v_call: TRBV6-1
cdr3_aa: CASSGYGRGYEQYF

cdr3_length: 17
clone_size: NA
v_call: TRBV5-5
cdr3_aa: CASSLTDAVGSGTEAFF

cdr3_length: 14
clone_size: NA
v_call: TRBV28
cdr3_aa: CASSLYTGNTEAFF

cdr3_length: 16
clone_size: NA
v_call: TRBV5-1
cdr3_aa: CASSSLLDRGADTQYF

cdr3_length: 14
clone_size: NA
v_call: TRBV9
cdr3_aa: CASSAGGRSDTQYF

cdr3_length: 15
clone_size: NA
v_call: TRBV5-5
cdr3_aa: CASSPVGQGGEKLFF

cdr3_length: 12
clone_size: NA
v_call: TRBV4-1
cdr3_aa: CASSQGGGWQFF

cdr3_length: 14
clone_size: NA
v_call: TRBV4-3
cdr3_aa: CASSLGRSNTEAFF

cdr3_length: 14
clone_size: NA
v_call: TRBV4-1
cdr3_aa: CASSQVGGRNIQYF

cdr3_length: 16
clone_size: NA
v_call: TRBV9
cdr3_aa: CASSSYSGQGRYEQYF

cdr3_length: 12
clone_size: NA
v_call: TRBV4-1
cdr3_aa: CASSPVGNEQYF